These 10 T cell receptor beta chains were sequenced from one sample in a study of cytomegalovirus exposure and HLA in healthy donors. Libraries were prepared by immunoSEQ multiplex PCR; TCRdb keeps only in-frame clonotypes and omits some of them. The top ten hold more than 1.4% of the sample, which has roughly 130,000 clones, just under 85% seen once. The sequencing sample was made of PBMCs. These receptor sequences come from a woman aged 25-40 years in good health and CMV-seronegative.

This chain links TRBV12-5 with TRBJ2-1, with a weak D call TRBD2 (5 bases). This CDR3 contains 15 residues. V shed 7 bases and J shed 2 bases, with 15 bases lying between them. CDR1 is LGHNT, CDR2 FRNRAP, per germline. CDR3 residues: CASALGQTTYNEQFF. In nucleotides, the CDR3 is TGTGCTAGTGCACTAGGCCAAACTACCTACAATGAGCAGTTCTTC.

This rearrangement joins TRBV4-1 to TRBJ2-7, with TRBD2 matching over 12 bases. Losses at the gene ends were 0 bases for V and 4 bases for J; bases not matched to a gene: 10. This CDR3 region has 18 residues. The germline V gene has CDR1 MGHRA and CDR2 YSYEKL. CDR3 protein: CASSQDLTLGLAGYEQYF. For the CDR3, the DNA is TGCGCCAGCAGCCAAGATCTAACCCTTGGACTAGCGGGGTACGAGCAGTACTTC.

This chain connects TRBV5-6 to TRBJ1-5, with 8 nucleotides matching TRBD1. V shed 0 bases and J 11 bases; nucleotides not matched to a gene: 1. CDR3 length equals 12 residues. Germline V lookup: CDR1 SGHDT, CDR2 YYEEEE. The CDR3 protein is CASSLATGAQHF. CDR3 DNA: TGTGCCAGCAGCTTGGCGACAGGGGCCCAGCATTTT.

This chain uses TRBV28 with TRBJ2-7, with 8 bases fitting TRBD2. J gave up 0 bases and V 5 bases, and 3 bases lay outside the gene matches. From germline, CDR1 is MDHEN and CDR2 SYDVKM. The CDR3 spans 14 residues. The CDR3, as DNA: TGTGCCAGCAGTAGCGGGGGAAGCTCCTACGAGCAGTACTTC. Amino acids: CASSSGGSSYEQYF.

This clone was seen ten or more times. J is TRBJ1-2 and V is TRBV19; TRBD1 matches at 8 bases. V shed 3 bases and J 4 bases; nucleotides not matched to a gene: 10. Germline CDR1 is LNHDA and CDR2 is SQIVND (reference sequence). This CDR3 has 16 amino acids. The DNA of the CDR3 is TGTGCCAGTAGTATGGGGACAGGCGCTGTATTCTATGGCTACACCTTC. Its protein is CASSMGTGAVFYGYTF.

The chain uses TRBV5-5 and TRBJ2-7; 9 positions agree with TRBD1. CDR3 size: 14 residues. The J segment lost 2 bases and the V segment lost 3 bases, leaving 3 bases of the junction unmatched. Germline CDR1 is SGHKS and CDR2 is YYEKEE (reference sequence). CDR3 protein: CASSWRDRAYEQYF. In DNA form, the CDR3 reads TGTGCCAGCAGCTGGCGGGACAGGGCCTACGAGCAGTACTTC.

The V call is TRBV5-6, the J call TRBJ1-2, with unresolved D. The CDR3 loop spans 17 amino acids. V was cut by 4 bases and J by 0 bases, with 19 bases left in between. CDR1 and CDR2 (germline): SGHDT, YYEEEE. Written as DNA, the CDR3 is TGTGCCAGCAGCCCCGGGAGACGGAGCCTTACTAACTATGGCTACACCTTC. It encodes CASSPGRRSLTNYGYTF.

For the CDR3, the DNA is TGTGCCATCAGTGAGGTCCCCTACGGCTACACCTTC. It codes for CAISEVPYGYTF. The chain recombines TRBV10-3 with TRBJ1-2; D gene ambiguous. Germline CDR1 is ENHRY and CDR2 is SYGVKD. Trimming left V 2 bases short and J 8 bases short, with 9 bases between. The CDR3 consists of 12 residues.

The chain joins TRBV19 to TRBJ1-4, with unresolved D. The CDR3 loop spans 16 amino acids. Germline CDR1 reads LNHDA; CDR2 reads SQIVND (reference sequence). V dropped 3 bases and J dropped 0 bases, with 11 bases sitting between them. The CDR3 protein is CASSITGSTTNEKLFF. In DNA, the CDR3 is TGTGCCAGTAGTATTACCGGGTCTACAACTAATGAAAAACTGTTTTTT.

The chain is built from TRBV28 and TRBJ2-3; 8 bases map to TRBD2. This CDR3 is built from 16 residues. Trimming removed 5 bases from V and 1 base from J; junction bases left unmatched: 8. Germline V CDR1 and CDR2: MDHEN, SYDVKM. CDR3 amino acids: CASSRDSGARTDTQYF. CDR3 nucleotide sequence: TGTGCCAGCAGTCGTGATAGCGGGGCCCGCACAGATACGCAGTATTTT.